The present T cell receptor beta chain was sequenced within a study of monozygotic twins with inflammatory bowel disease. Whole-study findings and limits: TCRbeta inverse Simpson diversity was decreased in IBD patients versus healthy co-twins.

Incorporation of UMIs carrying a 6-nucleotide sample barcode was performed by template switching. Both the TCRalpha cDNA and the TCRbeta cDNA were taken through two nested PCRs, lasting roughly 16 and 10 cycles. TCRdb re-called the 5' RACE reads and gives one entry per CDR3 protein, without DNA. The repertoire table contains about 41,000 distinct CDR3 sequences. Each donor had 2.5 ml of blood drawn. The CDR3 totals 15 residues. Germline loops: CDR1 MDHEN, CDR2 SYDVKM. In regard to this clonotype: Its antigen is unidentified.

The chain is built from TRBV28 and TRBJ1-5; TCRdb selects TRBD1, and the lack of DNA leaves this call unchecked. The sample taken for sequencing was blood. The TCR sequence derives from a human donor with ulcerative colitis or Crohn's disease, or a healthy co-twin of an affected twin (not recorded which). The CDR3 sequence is CASTPGDNSNQPQHF.